The T cell receptor (beta chain) under discussion was sequenced for a study of CD8 T cells in Susac syndrome. General observations from the study: Only a relatively small number of individuals were included in the TCR sequencing and HLA analysis.

Details on this clonotype: Its antigen is still unknown.

RNA in amounts of roughly 0.45 to 1 ug was reverse transcribed with random hexamers. TCRdb recomputed calls from the immunoSEQ multiplex PCR reads with MiXCR, one row per CDR3 protein. Of more than 250,000 distinct CDR3 sequences in the sample, under 95% were seen once. Sequencing of TCR beta drew on CD8+ and CD4+ T cells from blood. Through negative isolation, CD4+ and CD8+ T cells were obtained, while TEMRA cells were enriched using FACS. The CDR3 is made up of 14 amino acids. Deletions cut 6 bases from V and 5 bases from J, with 16 bases between. Germline V CDR1 and CDR2: ENHRY, SYGVKD. The clonotype originates from a human donor with multiple sclerosis. The chain carries TRBV10-3 and TRBJ2-5; D may correspond to TRBD1 or TRBD2 (5 bases each). Sequencing was done on a sample of CD4+ T cells from PBMCs. The CDR3 here is CAISPGTSGETQYF. CDR3 bases: TGTGCCATCAGCCCGGGGACGTCGGGGGAGACCCAGTACTTC.